The next 30 T cell receptor beta chains were all read from a single sample in a study of CD8 T cells in Susac syndrome. When the RNA was reverse transcribed, random hexamers were used with an input of 0.5 to 1 ug. TCRdb reprocessed the immunoSEQ multiplex PCR reads via MiXCR and lists one record per CDR3 protein. In the table there are 69,000 or so distinct CDR3 sequences, 85% to 95% of which are singletons. Sequenced material: CD8+ T cells from PBMCs. The receptor set was obtained from a human donor in good health.

The rearrangement links TRBV29-1 to TRBJ2-2, with 9 positions matching TRBD1. The V gene end was trimmed by 5 bases and the J gene end by 5 bases; junction bases not matched to a gene: 6. CDR1 and CDR2 (germline): SQVTM, ANQGSEA. The CDR3 consists of 14 residues. The CDR3 spells CSVTGGAGTGELFF. The CDR3 DNA reads as TGCAGCGTTACAGGGGGCGCCGGTACCGGGGAGCTGTTTTTT.

V and J are TRBV5-1 and TRBJ2-2, with D perhaps TRBD2 (6 bases). The V and J ends lost 4 bases and 3 bases respectively, with 16 bases between them. The germline gives CDR1 SGHRS, CDR2 YFSETQ. The CDR3 is 16 amino acids. DNA for the CDR3: TGCGCCAGCAGCGAGGTAGGAGGGGCGGACACCGGGGAGCTGTTTTTT. Protein sequence: CASSEVGGADTGELFF.

The chain has TRBV29-1 and TRBJ1-1; 7 bases line up with TRBD1. This CDR3 comprises 12 residues. Looked up from germline, CDR1 is SQVTM and CDR2 is ANQGSEA. V was clipped by 7 bases and J by 0 bases; unmatched bases: 2. CDR3 loop: CSAGQMNTEAFF. CDR3 DNA sequence: TGCAGCGCGGGACAGATGAACACTGAAGCTTTCTTT.

This chain uses TRBV6-2 or TRBV6-3 with TRBJ2-1; 11 bases align to TRBD1. Looked up from germline, CDR1 is MNHEY and CDR2 is SVGEGT. Unmatched junction bases numbered 25, after V lost 8 bases and J lost 7 bases. The CDR3 has 20 amino acids. CDR3 amino acids: CASQPLPGQGVYQPFNEQFF. The DNA for the CDR3 is TGTGCCAGCCAACCTCTTCCGGGACAGGGGGTCTACCAACCCTTTAATGAGCAGTTCTTC.

The chain carries TRBV29-1 and TRBJ1-1, with a possible D match to TRBD1 (5 bases). Germline CDR1 reads SQVTM; CDR2 reads ANQGSEA. The CDR3 runs to 11 residues. Trimming left V 6 bases short and J 8 bases short, with 13 bases between. The CDR3, as DNA: TGCAGCGTACAAAGGAGACAGGAAGCTTTCTTT. Encoded protein: CSVQRRQEAFF.

The chain is built from TRBV6-2 or TRBV6-3 and TRBJ2-5, with 10 bases aligning to TRBD2. Germline lookup yields CDR1 MNHEY and CDR2 SVGEGT. The length of the CDR3 is 16 residues. J lost 5 bases, V lost 6 bases, and 12 bases had no gene match. The CDR3 region is CASRRLRAGGLETQYF. In DNA form, the CDR3 reads TGTGCCAGCAGACGACTTAGAGCGGGGGGGCTGGAGACCCAGTACTTC.

This chain uses TRBV2 with TRBJ1-6, with D unclear. Trimming took 3 bases from V and 10 from J, leaving 10 bases between them. CDR1 and CDR2 (germline): SNHLY, FYNNEI. CDR3 length equals 13 residues. This chain's CDR3 is CASSESSDSPLHF. The CDR3 coding sequence is TGTGCCAGCAGTGAGTCTTCTGACTCACCCCTCCACTTT.

V and J are TRBV2 and TRBJ2-7; D is unresolved. Trimming shortened V by 8 bases and J by 1 base, and 18 bases separated the two germline ends. Germline V gene data show CDR1 as SNHLY and CDR2 as FYNNEI. CDR3 size: 15 residues. The CDR3 here is CASSSLRSVSYEQYF. DNA for the CDR3: TGTGCCAGCTCCTCGTTGAGGAGCGTTTCCTACGAGCAGTACTTC.

V is TRBV19 and J is TRBJ2-3; no firm D call. V was trimmed by 6 bases and J by 5 bases, leaving 9 bases between them. The CDR3 runs 12 residues. Germline lookup yields CDR1 LNHDA and CDR2 SQIVND (reference sequence). DNA of the CDR3: TGTGCCAGTAGAACGCAAGGAGATACGCAGTATTTT. Translation gives CASRTQGDTQYF.

V and J are TRBV15 and TRBJ2-1, with TRBD1 identical over 9 bases. CDR1 LNHNV and CDR2 YYDKDF come from the germline V gene (reference sequence). V lost 4 bases to trimming and J lost 1 base; unmatched junction nucleotides: 2. The CDR3 covers 15 residues. CDR3: CATSNGQGSYNEQFF. Here the CDR3 DNA reads TGTGCCACCAGCAACGGACAGGGGTCCTACAATGAGCAGTTCTTC.

V and J are TRBV28 and TRBJ2-7; D might be TRBD1 (5 bases). CDR1 and CDR2 (germline): MDHEN, SYDVKM. V was shortened by 6 bases and J by 6 bases, with 24 bases between the two germline ends. The CDR3 loop spans 16 amino acids. CDR3 residues: CASSTRTDTRPGEQYF. The CDR3 DNA sequence: TGTGCCAGCAGCACCCGTACGGACACCCGACCGGGCGAGCAGTACTTC.

The V and J genes are TRBV5-6 and TRBJ2-7; D might be TRBD2 (5 bases). Trimming removed 4 bases at V and 3 bases at J, with 11 bases between. CDR3 length equals 13 residues. Germline V gives CDR1 SGHDT, CDR2 YYEEEE. CDR3 DNA: TGTGCCAGCAGCGCCGGGATTGGCTACGAGCAGTACTTC. As protein: CASSAGIGYEQYF.

The chain is built from TRBV13 and TRBJ2-5; D uncertain. The CDR3 has 13 residues. The V and J ends lost 5 bases and 3 bases respectively, with 10 bases between them. The germline gives CDR1 PRHDT, CDR2 FYEKMQ (reference sequence). The chain's CDR3 is CASSPQAEETQYF. The CDR3 nucleotides are TGTGCCAGCAGCCCTCAGGCGGAAGAGACCCAGTACTTC.

The gene calls are TRBV27 and TRBJ2-2, with D possibly matching TRBD1 (6 bases). This CDR3 is 17 amino acids long. V was clipped by 4 bases and J by 2 bases, with 17 bases between them. The germline V gene has CDR1 MNHEY and CDR2 SMNVEV (reference sequence). The CDR3 DNA follows: TGTGCCAGCAGTTCGGACAGCCAGACTGCTAACACCGGGGAGCTGTTTTTT. This gives the protein CASSSDSQTANTGELFF.

Only one count was recorded for this clonotype. The V gene is TRBV23-1, the J gene TRBJ2-1, with 8 positions matching TRBD1. TRBV23-1 is labeled an ORF, and its function is uncertain. This CDR3 comprises 16 residues. The ends lost 4 bases at V and 5 bases at J; junction bases unmatched: 10. CDR3 sequence: CASSPPWDRRNNEQFF. Written as DNA, the CDR3 is TGCGCCAGCAGTCCCCCGTGGGACAGGCGAAACAATGAGCAGTTCTTC.

The V call is TRBV4-1, the J call TRBJ2-2; D is ambiguous. Germline V gives CDR1 MGHRA, CDR2 YSYEKL. The CDR3 length is 12 residues. V was trimmed by 11 bases and J by 7 bases, leaving 14 bases between them. CDR3 loop: CAGSESSGELFF. CDR3 coding DNA: TGCGCCGGGTCGGAGTCTAGCGGGGAGCTGTTTTTT.

V and J are TRBV4-3 and TRBJ2-1; no clear D. Trimming removed 0 bases at V and 2 bases at J, with 8 bases between. The germline CDR1 and CDR2 sequences are LGHNA and YSLEER. The CDR3 spans 15 residues. The CDR3 sequence: CASSQEEETYNEQFF. CDR3 DNA sequence: TGCGCCAGCAGCCAAGAGGAAGAGACCTACAATGAGCAGTTCTTC.

This CDR3 is CASSPNRVSLNTEAFF. CDR3 bases: TGTGCCAGCAGCCCAAACAGGGTTAGTCTGAACACTGAAGCTTTCTTT. V is TRBV12-3 or TRBV12-4 and J is TRBJ1-1; TRBD1 might be the D (6 bases). V was shortened by 6 bases and J by 0 bases, with 17 bases between the two germline ends. The CDR3 is made up of 16 amino acids.

J is TRBJ2-1 and V is TRBV28; 7 nucleotides align to TRBD2. The CDR3 is made up of 14 amino acids. From germline, CDR1 is MDHEN and CDR2 SYDVKM. The ends lost 5 bases at V and 9 bases at J; junction bases unmatched: 10. CDR3 region: CASSPLAGGGEQFF. CDR3 bases: TGTGCCAGCAGTCCCTTAGCGGGCGGCGGTGAGCAGTTCTTC.

The rearrangement joins TRBV7-8 to TRBJ2-3; 7 bases agree with TRBD1. V was clipped by 6 bases and J by 2 bases; unmatched bases: 8. CDR3 length: 15 amino acids. Germline values: CDR1 SGHVS, CDR2 FQNEAQ. CDR3 amino acids: CASRPRQGPTDTQYF. DNA for the CDR3: TGTGCCAGCAGGCCGAGACAGGGACCCACAGATACGCAGTATTTT.

The rearrangement joins TRBV6-2 or TRBV6-3 to TRBJ1-1; no clear D. The germline V gene has CDR1 MNHEY and CDR2 SVGEGT. Deletions cut 5 bases from V and 5 bases from J, with 9 bases between. This CDR3 comprises 12 residues. CDR3 DNA: TGTGCCAGCAGTCCTCATTGGACTGAAGCTTTCTTT. It encodes CASSPHWTEAFF.

The chain carries TRBV29-1 and TRBJ2-5; 9 bases agree with TRBD2. Per germline, CDR1 SQVTM and CDR2 ANQGSEA. The CDR3 is made up of 14 amino acids. V dropped 3 bases and J dropped 4; count of bases not matched to a gene: 6. CDR3: CSVEIAGARETQYF. The CDR3 DNA reads as TGCAGCGTTGAGATAGCGGGGGCACGAGAGACCCAGTACTTC.

The J gene is TRBJ2-7, the V gene TRBV6-2 or TRBV6-3; D could derive from TRBD1 or TRBD2 (5 bases each). V lost 4 bases, J lost 6 bases, and 10 bases lay in between. The germline gives CDR1 MNHEY, CDR2 SVGEGT. The CDR3 runs 12 residues. CDR3 sequence (DNA): TGTGCCAGCAGTTTTGGGGGTGGCGAGCAGTACGTC. It translates to CASSFGGGEQYV.

The table lists this clonotype with a count of one. The chain employs TRBV3-1 and TRBJ2-1; 10 bases are a match to TRBD2. The CDR3 spans 15 residues. The V gene's germline CDR1 is LGHDT and CDR2 YNNKEL (reference sequence). V lost 3 bases and J lost 5; bases outside the gene matches: 4. This chain's CDR3 is CASSHQGLANNEQFF. CDR3 DNA: TGTGCCAGCAGCCATCAGGGACTAGCGAACAATGAGCAGTTCTTC.

This clonotype was observed a single time. The rearrangement uses TRBV13 and TRBJ2-1, with 8 bases that match TRBD2. J lost 7 bases, V lost 3 bases, and 14 bases had no gene match. CDR1 is PRHDT and CDR2 is FYEKMQ in the germline V gene (reference sequence). This CDR3 region has 17 residues. DNA for the CDR3: TGTGCCAGCAGCTTCCCGCAAGAGGCGGGGGGCGATAATGAGCAGTTCTTC. This codes for CASSFPQEAGGDNEQFF.

The V and J genes are TRBV30 and TRBJ1-2; 9 nucleotides match TRBD1. The CDR3 has 15 residues. J lost 4 bases, V lost 1 base, and 7 bases had no gene match. Per the germline V gene, CDR1 is GTSNPN and CDR2 is SVGIG (reference sequence). CDR3 residues: CAWSAAWDRAYGYTF. CDR3 DNA sequence: TGTGCCTGGAGTGCAGCCTGGGACAGGGCCTATGGCTACACCTTC. Full variable domain (outside the CDR3, taken from reference TRBV30 and TRBJ1-2): SQTIHQWPATLVQPVGSPLSLECTVEGTSNPNLYWYRQAAGRGLQLLFYSVGIGQISSEVPQNLSASRPQDRQFILSSKKLLLSDSGFYLCAWSAAWDRAYGYTFGSGTRLTVV.

The chain has TRBV4-1 and TRBJ2-3; 9 nucleotides agree with TRBD2. The germline gives CDR1 MGHRA, CDR2 YSYEKL. This CDR3 spans 15 amino acids. Germline trimming cut 2 bases from V and 7 bases from J; bases unmatched to any gene: 7. The CDR3 bases are TGCGCCAGCAGCCAACTAGCGGGGTTCCGGCATACGCAGTATTTT. Residues: CASSQLAGFRHTQYF.

The J gene is TRBJ1-1, the V gene TRBV30; D remains ambiguous. The CDR3 consists of 13 residues. The germline V and J ends were trimmed by 4 bases and 1 base, with 10 bases remaining between them. The V gene's germline CDR1 is GTSNPN and CDR2 SVGIG (reference sequence). CDR3 in amino acids: CAWKAGRNTEAFF. CDR3 bases: TGTGCCTGGAAGGCGGGGAGGAACACTGAAGCTTTCTTT.

This chain links TRBV20-1 with TRBJ1-2; D is possibly TRBD1 (6 bases). This CDR3 is 15 amino acids long. Germline lookup yields CDR1 DFQATT and CDR2 SNEGSKA (reference sequence). Trimming took 1 base from V and 3 from J, leaving 15 bases between them. The chain's CDR3 is CSARGQGRLYYGYTF. The CDR3 DNA reads as TGCAGTGCTAGAGGGCAGGGGCGGTTGTACTATGGCTACACCTTC.

Here the CDR3 reads CAWGTVNTEAFF. The CDR3 coding sequence is TGTGCCTGGGGGACGGTCAACACTGAAGCTTTCTTT. The gene calls are TRBV30 and TRBJ1-1; maybe TRBD1 (5 bases). This CDR3 region has 12 residues. Trimming took 5 bases from V and 2 from J, leaving 9 bases between them. The germline CDR1 and CDR2 sequences are GTSNPN and SVGIG (reference sequence).